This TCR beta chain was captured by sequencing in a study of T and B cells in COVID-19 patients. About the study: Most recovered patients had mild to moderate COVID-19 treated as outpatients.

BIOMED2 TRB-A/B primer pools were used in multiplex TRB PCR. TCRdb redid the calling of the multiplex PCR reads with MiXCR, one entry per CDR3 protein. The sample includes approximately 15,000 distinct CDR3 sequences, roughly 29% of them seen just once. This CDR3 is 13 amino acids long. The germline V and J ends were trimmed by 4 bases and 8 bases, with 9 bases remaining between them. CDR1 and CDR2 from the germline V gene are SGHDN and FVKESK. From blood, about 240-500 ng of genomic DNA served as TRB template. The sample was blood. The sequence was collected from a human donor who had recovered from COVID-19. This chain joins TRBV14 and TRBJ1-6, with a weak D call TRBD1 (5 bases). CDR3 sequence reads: CASSRLRDSPLHF. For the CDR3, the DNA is TGTGCCAGCAGCCGTCTCAGGGATTCACCCCTCCACTTT.